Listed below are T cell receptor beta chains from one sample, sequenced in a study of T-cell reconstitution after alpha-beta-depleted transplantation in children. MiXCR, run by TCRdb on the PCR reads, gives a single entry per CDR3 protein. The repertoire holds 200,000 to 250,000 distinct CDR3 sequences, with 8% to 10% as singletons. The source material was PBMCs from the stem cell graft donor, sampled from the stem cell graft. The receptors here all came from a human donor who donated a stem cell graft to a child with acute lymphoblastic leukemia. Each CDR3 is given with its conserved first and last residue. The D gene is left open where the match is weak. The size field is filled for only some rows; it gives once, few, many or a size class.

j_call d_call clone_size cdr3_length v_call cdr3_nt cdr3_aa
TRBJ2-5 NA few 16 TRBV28 TGTGCCAGCAGTTACAGGGCGGGTCGTCTCAGGGAGACCCAGTACTTC CASSYRAGRLRETQYF
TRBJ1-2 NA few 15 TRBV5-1 TGCGCCAGCAGCCCAAGTGAGGGCGGCGTTCCTGGCTACACCTTC CASSPSEGGVPGYTF
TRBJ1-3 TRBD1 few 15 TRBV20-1 TGCAGTGCCCCCAGACAGGGGGCGTCTGGAAACACCATATATTTT CSAPRQGASGNTIYF
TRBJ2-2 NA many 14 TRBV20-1 TGCAGTGCTCTCGGGACATCGAACACCGGGGAGCTGTTTTTT CSALGTSNTGELFF
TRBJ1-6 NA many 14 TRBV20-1 TGCAGTGCTAGAGATCCCATCTATAATTCACCCCTCCACTTT CSARDPIYNSPLHF
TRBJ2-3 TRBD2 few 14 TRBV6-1 TGTGCCAGCAGTGGGACTAGCGGCTCAGATACGCAGTATTTT CASSGTSGSDTQYF
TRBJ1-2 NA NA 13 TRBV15 TGTGCCACCAGAAGGGTCCCCCTCTATGGCTACACCTTC CATRRVPLYGYTF
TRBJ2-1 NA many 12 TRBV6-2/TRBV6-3 TGTGCCAGCAGTTACGGAGTGAATGAGCAGTTCTTC CASSYGVNEQFF
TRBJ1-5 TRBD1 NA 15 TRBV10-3 TGTGCCATCAGCCGGGACAGGGCCCCCAATCAGCCCCAGCATTTT CAISRDRAPNQPQHF
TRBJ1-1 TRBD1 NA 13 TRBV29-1 TGCAGCGGGTCAGGGGACAGGGGGACTGAAGCTTTCTTT CSGSGDRGTEAFF
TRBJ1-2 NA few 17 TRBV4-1 TGCGCCAGCAGCCAAGAAACCAGGGACCAAGCTAACTATGGCTACACCTTC CASSQETRDQANYGYTF
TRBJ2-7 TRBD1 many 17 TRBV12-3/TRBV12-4 TGTGCCAGCAGTCGGGACAGGCTAAAGCAGGGAAACTACGAGCAGTACTTC CASSRDRLKQGNYEQYF
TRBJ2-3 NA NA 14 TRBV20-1 TGCAGTGCCCCTCCGGAGGGGCGAATAGATGCGCAGTATTTT CSAPPEGRIDAQYF
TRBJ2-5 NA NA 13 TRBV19 TGTGCAACCGGTCGAGGACGGGAAGGGACCCAGTACTTC CATGRGREGTQYF
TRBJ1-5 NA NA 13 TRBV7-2 TGTGCCAGCAGCTTAATCTGGAATCAGCCCCAGCATTTT CASSLIWNQPQHF
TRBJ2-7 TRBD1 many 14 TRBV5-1 TGCGCCAGCAGACAGGGGGCTTTGTGGGACGAGCAGTACTTC CASRQGALWDEQYF
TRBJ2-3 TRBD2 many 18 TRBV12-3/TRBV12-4 TGTGCCAGCAGTTCCTCGACTAGCGGGGGGGCCGCGACAGATACGCAGTATTTT CASSSSTSGGAATDTQYF
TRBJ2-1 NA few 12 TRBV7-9 TGTGCCAGCAGCTTACAGGAATATGAGCAGTTCTTC CASSLQEYEQFF
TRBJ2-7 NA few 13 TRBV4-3 TGCGCCAGCAGCCAAGGGGGGACCTACGAGCAGTACTTC CASSQGGTYEQYF
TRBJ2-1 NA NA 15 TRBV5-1 TGCGCCAGCAGCCCGGACTTGTTCTCCTACAATGAGCAGTTCTTC CASSPDLFSYNEQFF
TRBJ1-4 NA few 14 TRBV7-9 TGTGCCAGCAGCTTCAGGCAAAAGAATGAAAAACTGTTTTTT CASSFRQKNEKLFF
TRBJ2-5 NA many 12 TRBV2 TGTGCCAGCAGTGACTTGCGAGAGACCCAGTACTTC CASSDLRETQYF
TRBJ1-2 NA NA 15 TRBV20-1 TGCAGTGCTAGCGGAAAAGGACAAGCTAACTATGGCTACACCTTC CSASGKGQANYGYTF
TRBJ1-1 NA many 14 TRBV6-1 TGTGCCAGCAGTGGCGGGAGGCTGAACACTGAAGCTTTCTTT CASSGGRLNTEAFF
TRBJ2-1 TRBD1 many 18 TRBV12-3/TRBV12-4 TGTGCCAGCAGTTTGCGACAGGGTATGGCGTTCTCCGACAATGAGCAGTTCTTC CASSLRQGMAFSDNEQFF
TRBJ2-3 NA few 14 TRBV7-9 TGTGCCAGCAGCTTCGAGGGGAACACAGATACGCAGTATTTT CASSFEGNTDTQYF
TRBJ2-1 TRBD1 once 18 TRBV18 TGTGCCAGCTCACCATCTCTGGGAAGGGACAGGGGCGACAATGAGCAGTTCTTC CASSPSLGRDRGDNEQFF
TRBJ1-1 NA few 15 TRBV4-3 TGCGCCAGCAGCCAAGACTCGGGCGGTGTCACTGAAGCTTTCTTT CASSQDSGGVTEAFF
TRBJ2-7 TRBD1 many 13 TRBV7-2 TGTGCCGGGGGGACAGGGGTTTTAGACGAGCAGTACTTC CAGGTGVLDEQYF
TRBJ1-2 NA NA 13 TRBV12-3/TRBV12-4 TGTGCCAGCAGTCTCTCCGTGAGGGGGGGCCTCACCTTC CASSLSVRGGLTF
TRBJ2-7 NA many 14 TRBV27 TGTGCCAGCAGCAGTAATGGGGGGATCTACGAGCAGTACTTC CASSSNGGIYEQYF
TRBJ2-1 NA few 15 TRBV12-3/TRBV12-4 TGTGCCAGCAGTTTTCCCAGCGGGCTCTACAATGAGCAGTTCTTC CASSFPSGLYNEQFF
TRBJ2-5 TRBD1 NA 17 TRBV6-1 TGTGCCAGCAGTCGGGGGGACAGGGGGTTCTCTCGAGAGACCCAGTACTTC CASSRGDRGFSRETQYF
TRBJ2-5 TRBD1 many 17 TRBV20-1 TGCAGTGCTAAAACCCCGAAGACAGGGGGACCCAGGGAGACCCAGTACTTC CSAKTPKTGGPRETQYF
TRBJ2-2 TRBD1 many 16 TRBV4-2 TGTGCCAGCAGCCAGGACCCTGGACAGGGTCTAGCCGAGCTGTTTTTT CASSQDPGQGLAELFF
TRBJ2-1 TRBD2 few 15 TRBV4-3 TGCGCCAGCAGCCATGCGGGGGGTCTCTACAATGAGCAGTTCTTC CASSHAGGLYNEQFF
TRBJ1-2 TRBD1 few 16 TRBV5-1 TGCGCCAGCAGCTGGGACAGGGGAACGATACAATTCGGCTACACCTTC CASSWDRGTIQFGYTF
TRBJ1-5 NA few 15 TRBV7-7 TGTGCCAGCAGCCGTTTCGGGGTTGTGAATCAGCCCCAGCATTTT CASSRFGVVNQPQHF
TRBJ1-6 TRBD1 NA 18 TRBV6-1 TGTGCCAGCAGGGGATCCGGACAGGTGAACTCCTATAATTCACCCCTCCACTTT CASRGSGQVNSYNSPLHF
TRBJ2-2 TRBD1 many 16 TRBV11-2 TGTGCCAGCAGCCTTAGGACAGGTCTGACCACCGGGGAGCTGTTTTTT CASSLRTGLTTGELFF
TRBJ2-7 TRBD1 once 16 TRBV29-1 TGCAGCGTCGTATACACGCAGACAGGGAAAATCTACGAGCAGTACTTC CSVVYTQTGKIYEQYF
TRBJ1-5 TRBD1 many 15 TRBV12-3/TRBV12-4 TGTGCCAGCAGTGCTCGCGACAGGGGATATCAGCCCCAGCATTTT CASSARDRGYQPQHF
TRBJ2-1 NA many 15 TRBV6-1 TGTGCCAGCAGGCTGGGACACTACTCCTACAATGAGCAGTTCTTC CASRLGHYSYNEQFF
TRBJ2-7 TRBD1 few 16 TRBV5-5 TGTGCCAGCAGCGCCCGAACGGGACAGGGAAGCTACGAGCAGTACTTC CASSARTGQGSYEQYF
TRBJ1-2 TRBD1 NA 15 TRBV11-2 TGTGCCAGCAGCTTAACCGGGACAGGGGCCGGCGGCTACACCTTC CASSLTGTGAGGYTF
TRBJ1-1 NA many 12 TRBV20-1 TGCAGTGCGCCAGGATCGGGCACTGAAGCTTTCTTT CSAPGSGTEAFF
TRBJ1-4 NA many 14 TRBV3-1 TGTGCCAGCAGCCCTTTTGCAACTAATGAAAAACTGTTTTTT CASSPFATNEKLFF
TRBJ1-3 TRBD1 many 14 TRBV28 TGTGCCAGCAGTTTGACAGGGGAAGGAAACACCATATATTTT CASSLTGEGNTIYF
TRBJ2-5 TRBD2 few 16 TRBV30 TGTGCCTGGTCCGGGACTAGCGGGGCATTGAGGGAGACCCAGTACTTC CAWSGTSGALRETQYF
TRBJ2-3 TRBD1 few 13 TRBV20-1 TGCAGTGCTAGAGGACAGGGTGTGGATACGCAGTATTTT CSARGQGVDTQYF
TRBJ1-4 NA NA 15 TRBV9 TGTGCCAGCAGCGTGCAGACAGACCTTAATGAAAAACTGTTTTTT CASSVQTDLNEKLFF
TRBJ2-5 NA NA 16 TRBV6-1 TGTGCCAGCCGAGGGCGAGGGGCCGCCCTTCAAGAGACCCAGTACTTC CASRGRGAALQETQYF
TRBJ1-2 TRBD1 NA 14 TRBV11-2 TGTGCCAGCAGCCCGGACAGGGGGCAAGTTGGCTACACCTTC CASSPDRGQVGYTF
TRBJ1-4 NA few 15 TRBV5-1 TGCGCCAGCAGCTTGGACCGACCAACTAATGAAAAACTGTTTTTT CASSLDRPTNEKLFF
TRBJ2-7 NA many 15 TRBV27 TGTGCCAGCAGTTGGGAAAAAGGCCCCGGCTGGGAGCAGTACTTC CASSWEKGPGWEQYF
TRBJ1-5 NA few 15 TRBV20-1 TGCAGTGCTAGAGGATGGGACACCGGTAATCAGCCCCAGCATTTT CSARGWDTGNQPQHF
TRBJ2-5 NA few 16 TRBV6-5 TGTGCCAGCAGTTACTCTTACGGGGGGCGAACAGAGACCCAGTACTTC CASSYSYGGRTETQYF
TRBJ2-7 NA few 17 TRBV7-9 TGTGCCAGCAGCTTATGGGTAACTACAGGGAGCTCCTACGAGCAGTACTTC CASSLWVTTGSSYEQYF
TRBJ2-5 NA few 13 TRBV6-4 TGTGCCAGCAGTGAACAAGCCCAAGAGACCCAGTACTTC CASSEQAQETQYF
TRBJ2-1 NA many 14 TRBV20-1 TGCAGTGCTAGAGATGCAAAAGGACAAGGCCAGCAGTTCTTC CSARDAKGQGQQFF